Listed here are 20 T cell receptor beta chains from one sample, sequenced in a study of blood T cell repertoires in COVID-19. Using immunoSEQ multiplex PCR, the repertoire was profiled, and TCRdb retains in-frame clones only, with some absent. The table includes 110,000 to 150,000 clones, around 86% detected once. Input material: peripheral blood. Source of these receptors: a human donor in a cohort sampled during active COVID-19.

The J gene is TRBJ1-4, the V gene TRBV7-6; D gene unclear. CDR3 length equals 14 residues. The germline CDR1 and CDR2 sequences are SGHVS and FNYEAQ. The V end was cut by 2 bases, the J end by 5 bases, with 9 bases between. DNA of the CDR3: TGTGCCAGCAGCTTAAGAGGACTGAATGAAAAACTGTTTTTT. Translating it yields CASSLRGLNEKLFF.

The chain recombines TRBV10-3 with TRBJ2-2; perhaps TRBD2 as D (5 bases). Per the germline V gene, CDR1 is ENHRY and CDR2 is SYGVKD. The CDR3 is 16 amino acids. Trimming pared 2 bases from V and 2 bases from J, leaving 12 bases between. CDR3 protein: CAISEPGRGNTGELFF. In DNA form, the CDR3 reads TGTGCCATCAGTGAGCCTGGACGGGGAAACACCGGGGAGCTGTTTTTT.

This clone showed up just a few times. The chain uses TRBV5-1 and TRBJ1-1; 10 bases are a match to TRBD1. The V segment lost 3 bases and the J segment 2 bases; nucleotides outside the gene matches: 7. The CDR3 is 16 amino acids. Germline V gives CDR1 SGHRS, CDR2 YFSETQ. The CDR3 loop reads CASSSRQGAPNTEAFF. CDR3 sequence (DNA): TGCGCCAGCAGCTCTAGACAGGGGGCACCCAACACTGAAGCTTTCTTT.

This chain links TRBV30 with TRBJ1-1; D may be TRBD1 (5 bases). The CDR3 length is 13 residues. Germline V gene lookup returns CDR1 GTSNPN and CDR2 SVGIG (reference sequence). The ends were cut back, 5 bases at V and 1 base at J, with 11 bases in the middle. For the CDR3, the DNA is TGTGCCTGGGGGCTGGGGCCGAACACTGAAGCTTTCTTT. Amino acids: CAWGLGPNTEAFF.

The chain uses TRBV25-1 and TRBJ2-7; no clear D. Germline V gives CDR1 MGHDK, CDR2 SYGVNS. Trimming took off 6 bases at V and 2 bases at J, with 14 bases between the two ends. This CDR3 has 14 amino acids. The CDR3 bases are TGTGCCAGCAGGTTGGCCGAGGAACCCTACGAGCAGTACTTC. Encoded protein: CASRLAEEPYEQYF.

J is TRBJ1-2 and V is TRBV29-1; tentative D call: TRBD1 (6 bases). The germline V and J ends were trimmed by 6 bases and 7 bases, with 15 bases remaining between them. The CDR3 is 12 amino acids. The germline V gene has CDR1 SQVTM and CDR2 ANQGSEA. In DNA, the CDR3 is TGCAGCGTGAATTCGGGGGGCGTTGGCTACACCTTC. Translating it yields CSVNSGGVGYTF. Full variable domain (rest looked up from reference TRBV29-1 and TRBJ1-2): SAVISQKPSRDICQRGTSLTIQCQVDSQVTMMFWYRQQPGQSLTLIATANQGSEATYESGFVIDKFPISRPNLTFSTLTVSNMSPEDSSIYLCSVNSGGVGYTFGSGTRLTVV.

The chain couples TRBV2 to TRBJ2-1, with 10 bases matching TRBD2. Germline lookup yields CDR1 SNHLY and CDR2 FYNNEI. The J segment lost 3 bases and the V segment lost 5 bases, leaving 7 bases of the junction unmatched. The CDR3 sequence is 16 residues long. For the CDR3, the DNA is TGTGCCAGCAGTCCTGCCCTAGCGGGAGTCTACAATGAGCAGTTCTTC. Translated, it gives CASSPALAGVYNEQFF.

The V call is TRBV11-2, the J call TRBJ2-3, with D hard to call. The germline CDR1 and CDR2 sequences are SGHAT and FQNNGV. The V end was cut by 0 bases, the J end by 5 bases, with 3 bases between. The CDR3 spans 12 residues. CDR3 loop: CASSLDQDTQYF. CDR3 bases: TGTGCCAGCAGCTTAGATCAAGATACGCAGTATTTT.

The CDR3 region is CACVAGAEGDEQFF. The DNA of the CDR3 is TGTGCCTGCGTAGCGGGGGCTGAGGGTGATGAGCAGTTCTTC. The chain is built from TRBV30 and TRBJ2-1; TRBD2 aligns across 9 bases. Germline V gene data show CDR1 as GTSNPN and CDR2 as SVGIG (reference sequence). The CDR3 extends over 14 amino acids. V was clipped by 6 bases and J by 8 bases; unmatched bases: 11. Complete variable domain (other parts from reference TRBV30 and TRBJ2-1): SQTIHQWPATLVQPVGSPLSLECTVEGTSNPNLYWYRQAAGRGLQLLFYSVGIGQISSEVPQNLSASRPQDRQFILSSKKLLLSDSGFYLCACVAGAEGDEQFFGPGTRLTVL.

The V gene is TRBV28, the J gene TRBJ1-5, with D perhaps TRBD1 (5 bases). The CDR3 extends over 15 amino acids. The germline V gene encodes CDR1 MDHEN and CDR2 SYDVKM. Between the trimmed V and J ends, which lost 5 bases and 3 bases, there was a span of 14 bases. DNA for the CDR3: TGTGCCAGCAGTGCATGGGGCCCTAACAATCAGCCCCAGCATTTT. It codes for CASSAWGPNNQPQHF.

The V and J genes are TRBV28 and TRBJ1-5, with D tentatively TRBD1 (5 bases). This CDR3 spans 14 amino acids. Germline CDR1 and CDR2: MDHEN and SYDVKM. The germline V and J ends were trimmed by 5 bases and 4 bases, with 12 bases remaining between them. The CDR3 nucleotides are TGTGCCAGCAGTGCTTCGGGGGGAAATCAGCCCCAGCATTTT. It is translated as CASSASGGNQPQHF.

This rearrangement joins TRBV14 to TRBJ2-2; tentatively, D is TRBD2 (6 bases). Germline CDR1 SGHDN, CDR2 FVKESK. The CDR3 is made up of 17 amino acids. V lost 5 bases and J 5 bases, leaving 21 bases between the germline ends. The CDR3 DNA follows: TGTGCCAGCAGCATCGATAGCGGCCGGCTGACGACCGGGGAGCTGTTTTTT. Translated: CASSIDSGRLTTGELFF.

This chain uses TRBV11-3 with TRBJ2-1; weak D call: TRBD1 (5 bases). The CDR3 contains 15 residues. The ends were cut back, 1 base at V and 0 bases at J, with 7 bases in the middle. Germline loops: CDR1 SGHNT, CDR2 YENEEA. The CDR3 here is CASSLGQSSYNEQFF. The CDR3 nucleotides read TGTGCCAGCAGCTTAGGACAGAGCTCCTACAATGAGCAGTTCTTC. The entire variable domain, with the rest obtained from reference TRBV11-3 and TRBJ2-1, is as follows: EAGVVQSPRYKIIEKKQPVAFWCNPISGHNTLYWYLQNLGQGPELLIRYENEEAVDDSQLPKDRFSAERLKGVDSTLKIQPAELGDSAVYLCASSLGQSSYNEQFFGPGTRLTVL.

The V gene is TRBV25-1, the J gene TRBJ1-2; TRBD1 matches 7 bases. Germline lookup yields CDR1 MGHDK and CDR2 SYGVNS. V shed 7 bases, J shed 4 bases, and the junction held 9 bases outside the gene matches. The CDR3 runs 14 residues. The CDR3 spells CASIPRGQLYGYTF. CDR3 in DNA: TGTGCCAGCATCCCAAGGGGACAGCTCTATGGCTACACCTTC.

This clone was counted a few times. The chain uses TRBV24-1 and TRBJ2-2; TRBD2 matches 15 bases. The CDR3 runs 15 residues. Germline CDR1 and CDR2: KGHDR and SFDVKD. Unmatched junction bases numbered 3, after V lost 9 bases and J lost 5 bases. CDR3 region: CATGGLAGGTGELFF. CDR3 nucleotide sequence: TGTGCCACCGGGGGACTAGCGGGAGGTACCGGGGAGCTGTTTTTT.

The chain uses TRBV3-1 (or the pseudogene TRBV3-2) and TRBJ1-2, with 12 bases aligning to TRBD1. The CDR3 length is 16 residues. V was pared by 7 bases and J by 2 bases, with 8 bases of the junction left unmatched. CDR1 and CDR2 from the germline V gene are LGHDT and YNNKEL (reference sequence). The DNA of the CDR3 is TGTGCCAGCACCGTGGGACAGGGGGCCAACAACTATGGCTACACCTTC. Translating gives CASTVGQGANNYGYTF.

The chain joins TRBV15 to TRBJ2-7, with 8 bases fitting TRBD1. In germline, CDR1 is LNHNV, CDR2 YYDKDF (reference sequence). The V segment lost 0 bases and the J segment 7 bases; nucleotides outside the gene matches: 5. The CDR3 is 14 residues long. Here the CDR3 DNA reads TGTGCCACCAGCAGAGACCAGGGGGCACGTGAGCAGTACTTC. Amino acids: CATSRDQGAREQYF.

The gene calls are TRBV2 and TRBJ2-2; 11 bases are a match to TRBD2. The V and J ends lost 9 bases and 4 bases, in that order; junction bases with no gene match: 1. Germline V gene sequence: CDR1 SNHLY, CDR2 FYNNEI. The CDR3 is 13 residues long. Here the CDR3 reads CARGLAATGELFF. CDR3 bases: TGTGCCAGGGGACTAGCGGCCACCGGGGAGCTGTTTTTT.

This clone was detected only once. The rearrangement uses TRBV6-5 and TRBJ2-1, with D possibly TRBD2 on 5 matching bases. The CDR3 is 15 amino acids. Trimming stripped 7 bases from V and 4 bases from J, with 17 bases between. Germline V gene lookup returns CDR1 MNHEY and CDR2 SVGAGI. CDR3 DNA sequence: TGTGCCAGCACCCAGAATTGGGGAGTTTACAATGAGCAGTTCTTC. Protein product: CASTQNWGVYNEQFF.

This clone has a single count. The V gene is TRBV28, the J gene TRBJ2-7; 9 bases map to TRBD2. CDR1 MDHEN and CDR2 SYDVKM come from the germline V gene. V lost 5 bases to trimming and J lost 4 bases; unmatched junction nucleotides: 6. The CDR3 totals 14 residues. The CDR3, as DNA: TGTGCCAGCAGTCCCCATCTAGCGGGGTACGAGCAGTACTTC. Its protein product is CASSPHLAGYEQYF.